This T cell receptor (beta chain) was sequenced for a study of early T cells in non-severe SARS-CoV-2 infection. Across the whole study: Bulk RNA taken from unsorted whole blood was sequenced, leaving chains unpaired.

In its sample, this clonotype was seen many times. Antigen specificity is unknown. Researchers tagged individual cDNA molecules with unique molecular identifiers. MiXCR, run by TCRdb on the 5' RACE reads, gives a single entry per CDR3 protein. The data hold 85,000 to 100,000 distinct CDR3 sequences, with approximately 16% observed a single time. This CDR3 region has 13 residues. V was clipped by 3 bases and J by 7 bases, with 10 bases between them. Looked up from germline, CDR1 is DFQATT and CDR2 is SNEGSKA (reference sequence). Overall study results and limits: The VDJdb matching leaned toward anti-spike CD8 responses and overlooked private and CD4 specificities.

This TCR derives from an adult who was a healthcare worker with PCR-confirmed SARS-CoV-2 infection or an uninfected control (not recorded which). The rearrangement links TRBV20-1 to TRBJ1-6; D possibly corresponds to TRBD1 (5 bases). The specimen was whole blood. CDR3 sequence: CSASGARNSPLHF. The CDR3 DNA reads as TGCAGTGCTAGTGGGGCTAGGAATTCACCCCTCCACTTT.